What follows are 21 T cell receptor beta chains derived from one specimen sequenced in a study of vaccination and CD4 T cells after COVID-19. Treatment given: approximately 10-day PBMC culture with coronavirus spike peptide pools or control peptides (ViraFEST assay). For these receptors, no antigen is known. Scientists ran DNA taken from cultured CD4+ T cells through the Oncomine TCR Beta short-read assay for sequencing. TCRdb itself ran the PCR reads through MiXCR, one entry per CDR3 protein. The table lists about 12,000 distinct CDR3 sequences, about 50% of them singletons, with nearly 20% in the top ten. Input material: CD4+ T cells from blood, cultured in vitro. These receptors originate from a human donor who had recovered from COVID-19.

The chain links TRBV20-1 to TRBJ1-5; the match to TRBD1 covers 9 bases. The length of the CDR3 is 15 residues. Germline trimming cut 3 bases from V and 2 bases from J; bases unmatched to any gene: 5. Germline CDR1 reads DFQATT; CDR2 reads SNEGSKA (reference sequence). The CDR3 DNA reads as TGCAGTGCTAGGACACAGGGGGCTGGCAATCAGCCCCAGCATTTT. Translated, it gives CSARTQGAGNQPQHF.

The chain has TRBV15 and TRBJ1-2; 9 positions agree with TRBD1. Unmatched junction bases numbered 6, after V lost 0 bases and J lost 4 bases. The CDR3 has 16 residues. Germline V gives CDR1 LNHNV, CDR2 YYDKDF (reference sequence). CDR3 coding DNA: TGTGCCACCAGCAGAGATCGCGGGACAGGGTCCTATGGCTACACCTTC. Amino acids: CATSRDRGTGSYGYTF.

The rearrangement links TRBV28 to TRBJ2-3; no clear D. The CDR3 runs to 17 residues. Trimming removed 5 bases from V and 4 bases from J, with 22 bases in between. Germline assignment: CDR1 MDHEN and CDR2 SYDVKM. The CDR3 nucleotides are TGTGCCAGCAGTCCCCTATCCTGGCCCCAAACCGCAGATACGCAGTATTTT. This encodes CASSPLSWPQTADTQYF.

This clonotype was counted between two and nine times. The gene calls are TRBV6-1 and TRBJ2-1; TRBD1 matches 7 bases. The J call may be faulty, since TRBJ2-7 better matches the DNA end. The CDR3 sequence is 14 residues long. Germline loops: CDR1 MNHNS, CDR2 SASEGT. CDR3 protein: CASSEGDSSYEQYF. CDR3 sequence (DNA): TGTGCCAGCAGTGAAGGGGACAGCTCCTACGAGCAGTACTTC.

The sample holds a few counts of this clonotype. J is TRBJ1-5 and V is TRBV6-2 or TRBV6-3, with D perhaps TRBD1 (6 bases). CDR1 MNHEY and CDR2 SVGEGT come from the germline V gene. Trimming took 2 bases from V and 6 from J, leaving 14 bases between them. This CDR3 is built from 15 residues. CDR3 residues: CASSYGSGVSQPQHF. DNA for the CDR3: TGTGCCAGCAGTTACGGGTCAGGGGTGAGTCAGCCCCAGCATTTT.

In its sample, this clonotype was seen once. The DNA of the CDR3 is TGCAGTGCTAGAGAGGTAATGGGGACTAGCGGGAGTAGGCGGGAGCAGTACTTC. This sequence encodes CSAREVMGTSGSRREQYF. The chain is built from TRBV20-1 and TRBJ2-7, with 14 bases fitting TRBD2. In germline, CDR1 is DFQATT, CDR2 SNEGSKA (reference sequence). The V and J ends lost 0 bases and 7 bases, in that order; junction bases with no gene match: 14. The CDR3 sequence is 18 residues long.

The chain couples TRBV5-1 to TRBJ2-1; perhaps D is TRBD1 or TRBD2 (6 bases each). CDR1 and CDR2 (germline): SGHRS, YFSETQ. The CDR3 runs to 15 residues. Between the trimmed V and J ends, which lost 4 bases and 5 bases, there was a span of 16 bases. In nucleotides, the CDR3 is TGCGCCAGCAGCAATCCCTCGGGGGCGAACAATGAGCAGTTCTTC. This codes for CASSNPSGANNEQFF. Full variable domain (outside the CDR3, taken from reference TRBV5-1 and TRBJ2-1): KAGVTQTPRYLIKTRGQQVTLSCSPISGHRSVSWYQQTPGQGLQFLFEYFSETQRNKGNFPGRFSGRQFSNSRSEMNVSTLELGDSALYLCASSNPSGANNEQFFGPGTRLTVL.

This chain uses TRBV6-1 with TRBJ2-7; 8 bases are a match to TRBD2. Looked up from germline, CDR1 is MNHNS and CDR2 is SASEGT. The CDR3 contains 14 residues. Trimming took 7 bases from V and 9 from J; bases not matched to a gene: 14. CDR3 nucleotide sequence: TGTGCCAGCACACTTAGCGGGGCCCCTCGGGGGCAGTACTTC. Translated: CASTLSGAPRGQYF.

This clonotype was seen a handful of times. The chain recombines TRBV7-9 with TRBJ2-2; D not resolved. There are 11 residues in the CDR3. Germline V gives CDR1 SEHNR, CDR2 FQNEAQ (reference sequence). The V and J ends lost 5 bases and 13 bases respectively, with 11 bases between them. As DNA, the CDR3 is TGTGCCAGCAGCCTGACACGCGGGCTGTTTTTT. Translation: CASSLTRGLFF.

This chain links TRBV27 with TRBJ2-1, with D maybe TRBD2 (7 bases). V was cut by 6 bases and J by 5 bases, with 11 bases left in between. The CDR3 has 13 amino acids. Looked up from germline, CDR1 is MNHEY and CDR2 is SMNVEV (reference sequence). For the CDR3, the DNA is TGTGCCAGCAGAAGGGGGGGAAACAATGAGCAGTTCTTC. Encoded protein: CASRRGGNNEQFF.

This clonotype is termed large. The genes are TRBV4-1 and TRBJ2-7, with TRBD2 identical over 12 bases. J gave up 6 bases and V 4 bases, and 1 base lay outside the gene matches. CDR1 is MGHRA, CDR2 YSYEKL, per germline. The CDR3 covers 13 residues. CDR3 in DNA: TGCGCCAGCAGCCCGGGACTAGCGGGCGAGCAGTACTTC. Its translation is CASSPGLAGEQYF.

The V call is TRBV28, the J call TRBJ2-5; 11 nucleotides align to TRBD2. This CDR3 has 17 residues. Germline V gives CDR1 MDHEN, CDR2 SYDVKM. V was clipped by 5 bases and J by 5 bases; unmatched bases: 13. Here the CDR3 reads CASSQTSLAGVGETQYF. The CDR3 nucleotides are TGTGCCAGCAGTCAAACTTCACTAGCGGGAGTGGGTGAGACCCAGTACTTC.

The V gene is TRBV7-6, the J gene TRBJ2-7; D is uncertain. Germline V gene lookup returns CDR1 SGHVS and CDR2 FNYEAQ. CDR3 length: 15 amino acids. V lost 5 bases and J 4 bases, leaving 18 bases between the germline ends. This chain's CDR3 is CASSRIDSGMYEQYF. The CDR3 DNA reads TGTGCCAGCAGCCGTATCGATAGTGGGATGTACGAGCAGTACTTC.

This chain connects TRBV7-2 to TRBJ2-3, with D possibly TRBD1 on 5 matching bases. Trimming left V 5 bases short and J 2 bases short, with 23 bases between. This CDR3 contains 18 residues. CDR1 is SGHTA and CDR2 is FQGNSA in the germline V gene. DNA of the CDR3: TGTGCCAGCAGCCCACACCTTCCTGGGGCAGGTCCCACAGATACGCAGTATTTT. Translating it yields CASSPHLPGAGPTDTQYF.

The chain is built from TRBV7-2 and TRBJ1-2; the match to TRBD1 covers 9 bases. V lost 2 bases to trimming and J lost 7 bases; unmatched junction nucleotides: 5. This CDR3 has 14 amino acids. Germline lookup yields CDR1 SGHTA and CDR2 FQGNSA. The CDR3 sequence: CASSLRTGEGGYTF. The CDR3 DNA sequence: TGTGCCAGCAGCTTACGGACAGGGGAAGGTGGCTACACCTTC.

The chain joins TRBV3-1 to TRBJ2-2; D unresolved. Germline CDR1 and CDR2: LGHDT and YNNKEL (reference sequence). This CDR3 is 11 amino acids long. V lost 2 bases and J 6 bases, leaving 1 base between the germline ends. This CDR3 reads CASSQPGELFF. CDR3 coding DNA: TGTGCCAGCAGCCAACCCGGGGAGCTGTTTTTT.

As regards this clonotype: A read error may produce the germline difference seen at one junction end. V and J are TRBV5-3 and TRBJ2-5; D is ambiguous. TRBV5-3 is an open reading frame, and its role is uncertain. There are 13 residues in the CDR3. As DNA, the CDR3 is TGTGCCAGCAGCTTGGAACAGAGGGAGACCCAGTACTTC. This translates into CASSLEQRETQYF.

V gene TRBV5-4 combines with J gene TRBJ2-7, with 14 bases that match TRBD2. V was clipped by 3 bases and J by 5 bases; unmatched bases: 7. The CDR3 spans 16 residues. CDR1 and CDR2 from the germline V gene are SGHNT and YYREEE (reference sequence). CDR3 protein: CASSSGTSGSVDEQYF. CDR3 nucleotides: TGTGCCAGCAGCTCGGGGACTAGCGGGAGTGTCGACGAGCAGTACTTC.

This rearrangement joins TRBV7-6 to TRBJ2-7, with a weak D call TRBD1 (6 bases). The CDR3 is 17 amino acids. Germline CDR1 reads SGHVS; CDR2 reads FNYEAQ. Trimming cost V 0 bases and J 0 bases, with 15 bases left between them. The CDR3 bases are TGTGCCAGCAGCTTAGCCCCGACAGGACACACCTCCTACGAGCAGTACTTC. Translating gives CASSLAPTGHTSYEQYF.

The V and J genes are TRBV30 and TRBJ2-5; D might be TRBD1 (5 bases). The CDR3 has 13 amino acids. Germline-derived CDR1 and CDR2 are GTSNPN and SVGIG (reference sequence). V lost 3 bases and J 7 bases, leaving 15 bases between the germline ends. The CDR3 sequence is CAWRVTAQGTQYF. CDR3 bases: TGTGCCTGGAGGGTTACTGCTCAGGGGACCCAGTACTTC.

This chain joins TRBV12-3 or TRBV12-4 and TRBJ2-3; TRBD2 aligns across 13 bases. The length of the CDR3 is 20 residues. Losses at the gene ends were 5 bases for V and 3 bases for J; bases not matched to a gene: 17. The CDR3 here is CASSQSPGLAGELRTDTQYF. The CDR3 nucleotides are TGTGCCAGCAGTCAATCCCCCGGACTAGCGGGAGAATTGAGGACAGATACGCAGTATTTT.